This entry concerns a single T cell receptor (beta chain). The antigen remains unidentified. The CDR3 is made up of 15 amino acids. In germline, CDR1 is SGHRS, CDR2 YFSETQ. Trimming at V came to 0 bases and at J to 6 bases, leaving 3 bases not matched to a gene. Sequencing used immunoSEQ multiplex PCR; TCRdb keeps in-frame clones, though not all of them. The profile shows about 88,000 clones, roughly 84% of them singletons. This entry belongs to a study of cytomegalovirus exposure and HLA in healthy donors. Overall study findings and caveats: It was reportedly the case that the classifier diagnosed cytomegalovirus status with high specificity and sensitivity. The CMV antigen specificity of a few CMV-associated chains was confirmed through in vitro analysis.

The sequence came from a woman younger than 35 in good health and CMV-seropositive. Sequenced sample: PBMCs. The chain has TRBV5-1 and TRBJ2-5; 12 bases agree with TRBD1. CDR3 sequence reads: CASSLGGQGAKTQYF. CDR3 coding DNA: TGCGCCAGCAGCTTGGGGGGACAGGGGGCGAAGACCCAGTACTTC.